The T cell receptor beta chain under discussion was sequenced for a study of blood T cell repertoires in COVID-19. For the study at large: Both acute and convalescent COVID-19 samples were obtained from the United States, Italy and Spain.

One Seattle source followed patients from active infection through their disease course. Produced via immunoSEQ multiplex PCR; TCRdb's table is partial and in-frame only. The table lists approximately 340,000 clones, approximately 86% of them singletons. The CDR3 is made up of 15 amino acids. V lost 4 bases to trimming and J lost 5 bases; unmatched junction nucleotides: 10. Germline V gene lookup returns CDR1 SGDLS and CDR2 YYNGEE. The sequence derives from a man aged 30 to 45 with COVID-19, enrolled during active disease. The gene calls are TRBV9 and TRBJ2-7, with 9 bases identical to TRBD2. Sequenced: peripheral blood. CDR3 bases: TGTGCCAGCAGCCCCAATCTTGCGGGAGGGCACGAGCAGTACTTC. Protein sequence: CASSPNLAGGHEQYF.